The clone carrying this T cell receptor (beta chain) was observed at least ten times. Its antigen is not known. Under the authors' procedure: In papillary thyroid cancer, a distant-metastasis classifier was built using CDR3 differences across clinicopathological groups. TCRdb re-called clones from the PCR reads using MiXCR. These V and J calls originate from TCRdb's pipeline instead of the authors' own analysis. The data show over 20,000 clones, around 11% seen once. This entry belongs to a study of metastatic and nonmetastatic thyroid tumors. On the study more broadly: Blood and tumor or nodule tissue repertoires from malignant and benign thyroid patients were compared.

Nobody among the patients had been given any treatment before thyroid surgery. General observations from the study: It was reported that TCR beta diversity was significantly higher in malignant thyroid tumors than benign nodules, in blood and tumor.

Germline values: CDR1 SGHAT, CDR2 FQDESV (reference sequence). Losses at the gene ends were 6 bases for V and 5 bases for J; bases not matched to a gene: 14. CDR3 length equals 18 residues. The sequencing input was blood. The chain joins TRBV11-1 to TRBJ2-3, with TRBD2 matching 13 bases. This sequence originates from a female donor with papillary thyroid cancer or a benign thyroid nodule (not recorded which). Some clones in this sample may be carry-over from other donors' samples. CDR3 region: CASRPTRLAGGEEDTQYF. In DNA form, the CDR3 reads TGTGCCAGCAGACCGACTAGACTAGCGGGAGGCGAAGAAGATACGCAGTATTTT.